This T cell receptor (beta chain) was identified during a study of cytomegalovirus exposure and HLA in healthy donors. Healthy bone marrow donors formed the donor group. Trimming took 6 bases from V and 5 from J; bases not matched to a gene: 2. The CDR3 is 13 residues long. Germline CDR1 is SNHLY and CDR2 is FYNNEI. Study observations and caveats: When a later analysis was performed, an Asian-associated ancestry cluster reportedly had fewer N-insertions than the roughly 630-donor mean.

The PCR made use of 60 Vbeta and 13 Jbeta primers. Libraries were prepared by immunoSEQ multiplex PCR; TCRdb keeps only in-frame clonotypes and omits some of them. Found here are 70,000 or so clones, approximately 58% of them singletons; the top ten hold approximately 2.9%. As regards this clone: Its antigen is unknown.

Source material: PBMCs. The sequence was obtained from a woman in her 50s in good health and CMV-seronegative. The chain joins TRBV2 to TRBJ1-4; TRBD1 aligns across 8 bases. CDR3 sequence: CASRGQANEKLFF. CDR3 DNA: TGTGCCAGCAGGGGACAGGCCAATGAAAAACTGTTTTTT.